This is a list of T cell receptor beta chains from one sample in a study of blood T cell repertoires in COVID-19. Assay used: immunoSEQ multiplex PCR; TCRdb lists only in-frame clones, some missing. Of about 34,000 clones detected, 90% appear once; the ten largest clones hold approximately 19%. The specimen sequenced was peripheral blood. These receptor sequences come from a man at least 80 years old with acute or convalescent COVID-19. CDR3s include the opening cysteine and the closing phenylalanine or tryptophan. A D gene is named only where the DNA matches it firmly. Not every row has a clone size; where given, it reads once, few, many or a size class.

abundance: .; j_gene: TRBJ2-3; v_gene: TRBV10-3; d_gene: .; CDR3nt: TGTGCCATCGGGGAGAGGGCCCGCACAGATACGCAGTATTTT; CDR3aa: CAIGERARTDTQYF
abundance: .; j_gene: TRBJ2-5; v_gene: TRBV29-1; d_gene: .; CDR3nt: TGCAGCGTTACCTTGGACAGAGAGACCCAGTACTTC; CDR3aa: CSVTLDRETQYF
abundance: once; j_gene: TRBJ2-3; v_gene: TRBV6-2/TRBV6-3; d_gene: TRBD2; CDR3nt: TGTGCCAGCAGTTACCTGGGGGGGGCAGATACGCAGTATTTT; CDR3aa: CASSYLGGADTQYF
abundance: .; j_gene: TRBJ2-7; v_gene: TRBV7-8; d_gene: TRBD2; CDR3nt: TGTGCCAGCAGCTTAGTGTGGCGTAGCGGGGCCGGGAAGTACTTC; CDR3aa: CASSLVWRSGAGKYF
abundance: .; j_gene: TRBJ2-7; v_gene: TRBV6-1; d_gene: TRBD1; CDR3nt: TGTGCCAGCAGTGAGACAGGGTCCCTGGAGCAGTACTTC; CDR3aa: CASSETGSLEQYF
abundance: few; j_gene: TRBJ2-1; v_gene: TRBV10-1; d_gene: TRBD1; CDR3nt: TGCGCCAGCAGCCGGGACAGGGTCAATGAGCAGTTCTTC; CDR3aa: CASSRDRVNEQFF
abundance: .; j_gene: TRBJ2-3; v_gene: TRBV15; d_gene: TRBD2; CDR3nt: TGTGCCACCAGTGGGGGGCTAGCGGGGAGCACAGATACGCAGTATTTT; CDR3aa: CATSGGLAGSTDTQYF
abundance: .; j_gene: TRBJ1-2; v_gene: TRBV7-8; d_gene: .; CDR3nt: TGTGCCAGCAGCTTAGAGGAGACAGCAACTACCGCATATGGCTACACCTTC; CDR3aa: CASSLEETATTAYGYTF
abundance: .; j_gene: TRBJ2-1; v_gene: TRBV10-3; d_gene: TRBD2; CDR3nt: TGTGCCATCAACGCGGGACTATTTGATAATGAGCAGTTCTTC; CDR3aa: CAINAGLFDNEQFF
abundance: .; j_gene: TRBJ1-1; v_gene: TRBV11-3; d_gene: .; CDR3nt: TGTGCCAGCAGCCCAGGCGCTGGGTCGGCTGAAGCTTTCTTT; CDR3aa: CASSPGAGSAEAFF
abundance: .; j_gene: TRBJ2-6; v_gene: TRBV15; d_gene: .; CDR3nt: TGTGCCACCAGCGCCCCCCGGCGGGGGGCCAACGTCCTGACTTTC; CDR3aa: CATSAPRRGANVLTF
abundance: .; j_gene: TRBJ2-5; v_gene: TRBV5-5; d_gene: .; CDR3nt: TGTGCCAGCAGCTTGACTAGTGATTGGTTGGAGACCCAGTACTTC; CDR3aa: CASSLTSDWLETQYF
abundance: .; j_gene: TRBJ2-7; v_gene: TRBV12-2; d_gene: .; CDR3nt: TGTGCAAGTCGCTTACCGAGGGGGACAGGGAACTACGAGCAGTACTTC; CDR3aa: CASRLPRGTGNYEQYF
abundance: .; j_gene: TRBJ1-3; v_gene: TRBV5-1; d_gene: .; CDR3nt: TGCGCCAGCAGCTTTGGCTTTGGGACAATGGGAAACACCATATATTTT; CDR3aa: CASSFGFGTMGNTIYF
abundance: .; j_gene: TRBJ1-6; v_gene: TRBV2; d_gene: .; CDR3nt: TGCGGGACCCGGGACGGGAGAAATTCACCCCTCCACTTT; CDR3aa: CGTRDGRNSPLHF
abundance: once; j_gene: TRBJ2-1; v_gene: TRBV6-5; d_gene: TRBD2; CDR3nt: TGTGCCAGCAGTTTGAGCGGGGGAATATACAATGAGCAGTTCTTC; CDR3aa: CASSLSGGIYNEQFF
abundance: .; j_gene: TRBJ1-2; v_gene: TRBV10-2; d_gene: TRBD1; CDR3nt: TGCGCCAGTCGACAGGGGGGCAACTATGGCTACACCTTC; CDR3aa: CASRQGGNYGYTF
abundance: .; j_gene: TRBJ2-3; v_gene: TRBV9; d_gene: .; CDR3nt: .; CDR3aa: CASSVGPGGFTDTQYF
abundance: .; j_gene: TRBJ1-2; v_gene: TRBV5-1; d_gene: TRBD1; CDR3nt: TGCGCCAGCAGCTATGACAGGGTATTCGATGGCTACACCTTC; CDR3aa: CASSYDRVFDGYTF
abundance: .; j_gene: TRBJ2-3; v_gene: TRBV7-8; d_gene: TRBD2; CDR3nt: TGTGCCAGCAGCTTTTCGACTAGCTCCACAGATACGCAGTATTTT; CDR3aa: CASSFSTSSTDTQYF
abundance: .; j_gene: TRBJ2-7; v_gene: TRBV15; d_gene: .; CDR3nt: TGTGCCACCAGCAGATCAATACAGGGCCGCGAGCAGTACTTC; CDR3aa: CATSRSIQGREQYF
abundance: few; j_gene: TRBJ1-1; v_gene: TRBV5-1; d_gene: TRBD1; CDR3nt: TGCGCCAGCAGCTTGGGCTCCAGGGGGACTGAAGCTTTCTTT; CDR3aa: CASSLGSRGTEAFF
abundance: .; j_gene: TRBJ1-1; v_gene: TRBV5-6; d_gene: .; CDR3nt: TGTGCCAGCAGCCGACAATTGAACACTGAAGCTTTCTTT; CDR3aa: CASSRQLNTEAFF
abundance: .; j_gene: TRBJ2-2; v_gene: TRBV5-1; d_gene: TRBD1; CDR3nt: TGCGCCAGCAGCTTGGCGGGACAGGGGACCGGGGAGCTGTTTTTT; CDR3aa: CASSLAGQGTGELFF